The 10 T cell receptor beta chains given below trace back to one sample, sequenced in a study of glioma-infiltrating T cells. Using RNA template, CDR3s of TCR alpha and beta were amplified with iRepertoire arm-PCR. TCRdb re-derived calls from the multiplex PCR reads in MiXCR, one entry per CDR3 protein. Of over 140,000 distinct CDR3 sequences detected, approximately 39% appear once; the ten largest clones hold about a fifth. Sequencing was performed on glioma tissue, nonneoplastic brain tissue, or PBMCs (not recorded which). The receptor set was obtained from a human donor with low-grade glioma or glioblastoma, undergoing nonglioma brain surgery, or in good health (not recorded which).

The chain recombines TRBV5-1 with TRBJ2-5; a possible D gene is TRBD1 (6 bases). V lost 4 bases, J lost 1 base, and 11 bases lay in between. CDR3 length equals 14 residues. Germline CDR1 is SGHRS and CDR2 is YFSETQ. The CDR3 coding sequence is TGCGCCAGCAGCAAGGGGACAAGCCAAGAGACCCAGTACTTC. This gives the protein CASSKGTSQETQYF.

The CDR3 DNA sequence: TGTGCCAGCAGAGGACGGATTAAGAACACTGAAGCTTTCTTT. Encoded protein: CASRGRIKNTEAFF. The chain uses TRBV7-9 and TRBJ1-1; D uncertain. Per the germline V gene, CDR1 is SEHNR and CDR2 is FQNEAQ (reference sequence). The germline V and J ends were trimmed by 6 bases and 1 base, with 12 bases remaining between them. This CDR3 is built from 14 residues. The whole variable domain, remainder taken from reference TRBV7-9 and TRBJ1-1, is DTGVSQNPRHKITKRGQNVTFRCDPISEHNRLYWYRQTLGQGPEFLTYFQNEAQLEKSRLLSDRFSAERPKGSFSTLEIQRTEQGDSAMYLCASRGRIKNTEAFFGQGTRLTVV.

The chain links TRBV28 to TRBJ1-1; D gene unclear. The CDR3 runs 13 residues. The ends were cut back, 3 bases at V and 0 bases at J, with 5 bases in the middle. Germline V CDR1 and CDR2: MDHEN, SYDVKM. The CDR3 protein is CASSFTVNTEAFF. CDR3 bases: TGTGCCAGCAGTTTCACGGTGAACACTGAAGCTTTCTTT.

V gene TRBV28 combines with J gene TRBJ2-3; possible D gene TRBD2, 7 bases. Germline V gene data show CDR1 as MDHEN and CDR2 as SYDVKM. The V gene lost 6 bases and the J gene lost 5 bases, with 21 bases spanning the gap. The CDR3 runs 16 residues. The CDR3 bases are TGTGCCAGCAGCCTCCCGGGGGGTACAGGGATAGATACGCAGTATTTT. Translated, it gives CASSLPGGTGIDTQYF.

V and J are TRBV6-2 or TRBV6-3 and TRBJ2-1; maybe TRBD1 (5 bases). V was cut by 6 bases and J by 7 bases, with 19 bases left in between. CDR1 MNHEY and CDR2 SVGEGT come from the germline V gene. The CDR3 is 15 residues long. The CDR3 spells CASSSAQGFYNEQFF. The CDR3, as DNA: TGTGCCAGCAGCTCCGCCCAGGGATTCTATAATGAGCAGTTCTTC.

The sample holds many counts of this clonotype. The CDR3: CASSPTDTQYF. The CDR3 DNA reads TGTGCCAGCAGCCCCACAGATACGCAGTATTTT. The chain couples TRBV7-2 to TRBJ2-3, with unresolved D. CDR1 is SGHTA, CDR2 FQGNSA, per germline. This CDR3 region has 11 residues. Trimming stripped 5 bases from V and 2 bases from J, with 2 bases between.

On this clonotype itself: Relative to the germline gene, one junction end is altered; a read error may explain this. The V and J genes are TRBV27 and TRBJ2-7; TRBD1 matches 9 bases. Germline-derived CDR1 and CDR2 are MNHEY and SMNVEV (reference sequence). The CDR3 is made up of 14 amino acids. The CDR3 spells CAGSPRTGANEQYF. The CDR3 coding sequence is TGTGCCGGCAGTCCACGGACAGGGGCAAACGAGCAGTACTTC.

This clonotype was seen repeatedly, ten times or more. The V gene is TRBV20-1, the J gene TRBJ2-7, with TRBD1 matching over 8 bases. Germline trimming cut 5 bases from V and 5 bases from J; bases unmatched to any gene: 5. This CDR3 is built from 12 residues. Germline V gives CDR1 DFQATT, CDR2 SNEGSKA (reference sequence). The CDR3 nucleotides are TGCAGTGCTGACAGGGGTTCAAACGAGCAGTACTTC. Translating gives CSADRGSNEQYF.

The V and J genes are TRBV3-1 and TRBJ1-5; TRBD1 aligns across 8 bases. Trimming cost V 1 base and J 7 bases; bases outside gene matches: 6. The CDR3 has 15 amino acids. Germline V lookup: CDR1 LGHDT, CDR2 YNNKEL (reference sequence). Written as DNA, the CDR3 is TGTGCCAGCAGCCAAGGGACAGGGACACAACAGCCCCAGCATTTT. Residues: CASSQGTGTQQPQHF.

This clonotype was detected a few times. This chain links TRBV6-2 or TRBV6-3 with TRBJ2-1; 8 bases are a match to TRBD1. The CDR3 runs to 16 residues. The V and J ends lost 5 bases and 8 bases, in that order; junction bases with no gene match: 14. Germline CDR1 is MNHEY and CDR2 is SVGEGT. CDR3 region: CASSNPGGGMIDEQFF. The CDR3 DNA reads TGTGCCAGCAGTAACCCAGGGGGCGGGATGATCGATGAGCAGTTCTTC.